The source of this TCR beta chain is a study of cytomegalovirus exposure and HLA in healthy donors. The wider study: A preliminary data release comprised roughly 80 million unique TCRs obtained from HLA-typed donors.

At sampling all donors were nominally healthy, likely with unrecorded immune exposures. Study-wide findings and caveats: It has been reported that TCR beta sequences accurately predicted the HLA-A and HLA-B alleles of most subjects. According to reports, the classifier identified cytomegalovirus status with high specificity and sensitivity.

Trimming took 3 bases from V and 3 from J; bases not matched to a gene: 2. Germline V gene data show CDR1 as SGHRS and CDR2 as YFSETQ. The CDR3 contains 14 residues. The table lists this clone with a few counts. Its antigen is unidentified. The PCR had 60 Vbeta and 13 Jbeta primers. Using immunoSEQ multiplex PCR, the repertoire was profiled, and TCRdb retains in-frame clones only, with some absent. The sample holds around 90,000 clones, approximately 86% seen once. The gene calls are TRBV5-1 and TRBJ1-3, with 8 bases matching TRBD1. The sample comprised PBMCs. This receptor was taken from a man aged 25 to 40 in good health and CMV-seropositive. Written as DNA, the CDR3 is TGCGCCAGCAGCTCGGACAGGGATGGAAACACCATATATTTT. The encoded protein is CASSSDRDGNTIYF.